This T cell receptor beta chain was obtained from a study of cytomegalovirus exposure and HLA in healthy donors. This clone has only one observation. PCR primers comprised 60 Vbeta and 13 Jbeta primers. The table came from immunoSEQ multiplex PCR; TCRdb's copy has only in-frame clones and leaves some out. The sample lists 200,000 or so clones; roughly 80% were seen once. Germline V gene lookup returns CDR1 SGHDT and CDR2 YYEEEE. Deletions cut 4 bases from V and 10 bases from J, with 9 bases between. There are 12 residues in the CDR3. The sequenced material came from PBMCs. This sequence originates from a man aged 45-65 years in good health and CMV-seronegative. The gene calls are TRBV5-6 and TRBJ1-6; the D gene is possibly TRBD1 (6 bases). The CDR3 coding sequence is TGTGCCAGCAGCCCCGGGACATCACCCCTCCACTTT. Its translation: CASSPGTSPLHF.